This entry lists 21 T cell receptor beta chains sequenced from one sample in a study of T cell therapy after organ transplantation. No cognate antigen is known for these TCRs. Some clones are missing from TCRdb's copy, which holds only in-frame ones; the method was immunoSEQ multiplex PCR. The profile shows 15,000 or so clones, 85% of them singletons. Sample time point: 20-29 weeks after completion of therapy. Sequences were derived from CD8+ T cells from blood, sampled after autologous CMV-specific T cell therapy. Source of these receptors: a human patient who had received a solid organ transplant and had CMV disease. Some of the T cells might come from the graft donor.

This clone was seen only once. The chain joins TRBV2 to TRBJ2-7; D is uncertain. V was shortened by 5 bases and J by 0 bases, with 5 bases between the two germline ends. Germline CDR1 and CDR2: SNHLY and FYNNEI. The CDR3 contains 12 residues. The CDR3 spells CASSPASYEQYF. In DNA, the CDR3 is TGTGCCAGCAGTCCGGCCTCCTACGAGCAGTACTTC.

The V and J genes are TRBV20-1 and TRBJ2-7, with a possible D match to TRBD1 (5 bases). Germline V gene sequence: CDR1 DFQATT, CDR2 SNEGSKA (reference sequence). Trimming removed 6 bases at V and 6 bases at J, with 12 bases between. The CDR3 has 11 amino acids. The CDR3 reads CSATSGSEQYF. For the CDR3, the DNA is TGCAGTGCCACCTCAGGGTCCGAGCAGTACTTC.

For this clone: The sample contains more than one DNA sequence encoding this CDR3. The V and J genes are TRBV29-1 and TRBJ2-7, with TRBD1 matching over 8 bases. CDR1 SQVTM and CDR2 ANQGSEA come from the germline V gene. V lost 2 bases to trimming and J lost 3 bases; unmatched junction nucleotides: 3. The CDR3 runs 13 residues. The CDR3 nucleotides read TGCAGCGTTGAATCCACAGGGGGCTACGAGCAGTACTTC. Protein product: CSVESTGGYEQYF.

J is TRBJ2-1 and V is TRBV12-5; TRBD2 matches at 13 bases. Losses at the gene ends were 5 bases for V and 2 bases for J; bases not matched to a gene: 6. Germline V gives CDR1 LGHNT, CDR2 FRNRAP. This CDR3 is 17 amino acids long. The CDR3 is CASGAGTSGIPYNEQFF. The CDR3 bases are TGTGCTAGTGGTGCCGGGACTAGCGGGATCCCCTACAATGAGCAGTTCTTC.

This clone was seen just once. V gene TRBV6-5 combines with J gene TRBJ2-2; 10 nucleotides match TRBD2. This CDR3 has 16 residues. V lost 4 bases, J lost 2 bases, and 4 bases stayed unmatched. Germline V gene sequence: CDR1 MNHEY, CDR2 SVGAGI. This chain's CDR3 is CASSFTSGENTGELFF. CDR3 nucleotides: TGTGCCAGCAGTTTTACTAGCGGGGAAAACACCGGGGAGCTGTTTTTT.

The chain uses TRBV7-2 and TRBJ1-3; D is unresolved. With 5 bases removed from V and 0 bases from J, the gap between germline ends came to 8 bases. The CDR3 contains 14 residues. The V gene's germline CDR1 is SGHTA and CDR2 FQGNSA. CDR3 nucleotide sequence: TGTGCCAGCAGCCTCGGATTCTCTGGAAACACCATATATTTT. Protein sequence: CASSLGFSGNTIYF.

This clone was recorded once. The chain couples TRBV9 to TRBJ1-1; a possible D gene is TRBD1 (6 bases). The V end was cut by 4 bases, the J end by 1 base, with 14 bases between. There are 15 residues in the CDR3. Germline CDR1 and CDR2: SGDLS and YYNGEE. The CDR3 DNA sequence: TGTGCCAGCAGCCCCCGTTGGGGGCCGAACACTGAAGCTTTCTTT. Its protein product is CASSPRWGPNTEAFF.

The V and J genes are TRBV7-9 and TRBJ1-1; D might be TRBD1 (5 bases). V dropped 5 bases and J dropped 1 base, with 17 bases sitting between them. CDR1 and CDR2 (germline): SEHNR, FQNEAQ (reference sequence). CDR3 length: 16 residues. The CDR3, as DNA: TGTGCCAGCAGCACCCGGGACTCGGGCCCGAACACTGAAGCTTTCTTT. This sequence encodes CASSTRDSGPNTEAFF. The full variable domain, rest sourced from reference TRBV7-9 and TRBJ1-1, is DTGVSQNPRHKITKRGQNVTFRCDPISEHNRLYWYRQTLGQGPEFLTYFQNEAQLEKSRLLSDRFSAERPKGSFSTLEIQRTEQGDSAMYLCASSTRDSGPNTEAFFGQGTRLTVV.

J is TRBJ2-1 and V is TRBV4-3; no clear D. Per the germline V gene, CDR1 is LGHNA and CDR2 is YSLEER. V lost 3 bases and J 2 bases, leaving 11 bases between the germline ends. The CDR3 is made up of 15 amino acids. The CDR3 loop is CASSHSTGAYNEQFF. CDR3 in DNA: TGCGCCAGCAGCCATTCGACGGGTGCCTACAATGAGCAGTTCTTC.

V is TRBV6-5 and J is TRBJ2-7, with 9 bases fitting TRBD1. The V gene end was trimmed by 6 bases and the J gene end by 6 bases; junction bases not matched to a gene: 12. The CDR3 covers 15 residues. Germline assignment: CDR1 MNHEY and CDR2 SVGAGI. The CDR3 sequence is CASRLSGTGTREQYF. In DNA, the CDR3 is TGTGCCAGCAGGCTCTCCGGGACAGGGACACGCGAGCAGTACTTC.

The V gene is TRBV5-4, the J gene TRBJ2-2, with 7 bases aligning to TRBD1. V lost 3 bases and J lost 3; bases outside the gene matches: 2. The germline CDR1 and CDR2 sequences are SGHNT and YYREEE (reference sequence). This CDR3 has 14 amino acids. The CDR3 bases are TGTGCCAGCAGCTACACAGGGGACACCGGGGAGCTGTTTTTT. Translated, it gives CASSYTGDTGELFF.

The chain combines TRBV10-1 with TRBJ2-1; D may be TRBD2 (6 bases). V lost 4 bases, J lost 9 bases, and 16 bases lay in between. The CDR3 runs to 14 residues. The germline V gene has CDR1 WNHNN and CDR2 SYGVQD (reference sequence). The CDR3 nucleotides are TGCGCCAGCAGTGCGTCTAGCGAAGGGACTGAGCAGTTCTTC. Translation gives CASSASSEGTEQFF.

The J gene is TRBJ2-5, the V gene TRBV6-5, with D uncertain. This CDR3 contains 11 residues. Germline values: CDR1 MNHEY, CDR2 SVGAGI. The V end was cut by 3 bases, the J end by 5 bases, with 4 bases between. As DNA, the CDR3 is TGTGCCAGCAGTTATCCCGAGACCCAGTACTTC. It encodes CASSYPETQYF.

CDR3 DNA sequence: TGTGCCAGCAGCTTAGTTCTAGCGGGAGGAGATACGCAGTATTTT. It translates to CASSLVLAGGDTQYF. V and J are TRBV13 and TRBJ2-3; 11 bases are shared with TRBD2. The CDR3 spans 15 residues. Trimming took 1 base from V and 5 from J; bases not matched to a gene: 2. Germline CDR1 PRHDT, CDR2 FYEKMQ (reference sequence).

The J gene is TRBJ2-1, the V gene TRBV2; no definite D call. Germline V gene lookup returns CDR1 SNHLY and CDR2 FYNNEI. The CDR3 contains 11 residues. The V end lost 7 bases, the J end lost 7 bases, and 8 bases lay between the germline ends. The DNA for the CDR3 is TGTGCCAGCACCCCGAGGAATGAGCAGTTCTTC. Residues: CASTPRNEQFF.

The J gene is TRBJ1-2, the V gene TRBV5-4; D gene unclear. Germline V gives CDR1 SGHNT, CDR2 YYREEE (reference sequence). Between the trimmed V and J ends, which lost 0 bases and 4 bases, there was a span of 10 bases. The CDR3 sequence is 14 residues long. CDR3 residues: CASSLAPSPYGYTF. The CDR3 nucleotides are TGTGCCAGCAGCTTGGCGCCTTCACCCTATGGCTACACCTTC.

The chain couples TRBV7-9 to TRBJ2-2; D is unresolved. V was shortened by 5 bases and J by 6 bases, with 7 bases between the two germline ends. The CDR3 length is 12 residues. Germline-derived CDR1 and CDR2 are SEHNR and FQNEAQ (reference sequence). DNA of the CDR3: TGTGCCAGCAGCCGCTCGTCCGGGGAGCTGTTTTTT. Protein: CASSRSSGELFF.

This clone was observed once. The CDR3: CASSFPDRGLYEQYF. In DNA, the CDR3 is TGTGCCAGCAGCTTCCCAGACAGGGGGCTATACGAGCAGTACTTC. The rearrangement links TRBV7-9 to TRBJ2-7; 10 positions match TRBD1. CDR1 SEHNR and CDR2 FQNEAQ come from the germline V gene (reference sequence). CDR3 length: 15 amino acids. J lost 4 bases, V lost 3 bases, and 6 bases had no gene match. Full variable domain (remainder filled in from reference TRBV7-9 and TRBJ2-7): DTGVSQNPRHKITKRGQNVTFRCDPISEHNRLYWYRQTLGQGPEFLTYFQNEAQLEKSRLLSDRFSAERPKGSFSTLEIQRTEQGDSAMYLCASSFPDRGLYEQYFGPGTRLTVT.

The chain employs TRBV10-3 and TRBJ1-2, with a possible D match to TRBD1 (5 bases). Germline assignment: CDR1 ENHRY and CDR2 SYGVKD. V was pared by 6 bases and J by 3 bases, with 11 bases between. The CDR3 is 13 amino acids. CDR3 protein: CAIRIQDHYGYTF. As DNA, the CDR3 is TGTGCCATCAGGATACAGGACCACTATGGCTACACCTTC.

The rearrangement uses TRBV5-1 and TRBJ2-3; weak D call: TRBD1 (6 bases). Trimming left V 0 bases short and J 5 bases short, with 13 bases between. The CDR3 totals 15 residues. Germline values: CDR1 SGHRS, CDR2 YFSETQ. The CDR3 reads CASSLATGTVDTQYF. DNA of the CDR3: TGCGCCAGCAGCTTGGCTACAGGGACCGTAGATACGCAGTATTTT.

V is TRBV13 and J is TRBJ2-1; TRBD1 aligns across 10 bases. The J segment lost 0 bases and the V segment lost 4 bases, leaving 12 bases of the junction unmatched. CDR3 length: 19 residues. Germline V gene lookup returns CDR1 PRHDT and CDR2 FYEKMQ (reference sequence). CDR3 nucleotide sequence: TGTGCCAGCAGCTCGGAGGGACAGGGGATAGGTCTCTCCTACAATGAGCAGTTCTTC. It is translated as CASSSEGQGIGLSYNEQFF.